The rows below give T cell receptor beta chains drawn from one sample of a study of memory CD4+ T cells and cytomegalovirus serostatus. Profiled with immunoSEQ multiplex PCR; TCRdb holds only in-frame clones, not every one. The sample consists of tens of thousands of clones, 75% to 80% of them appearing once. The sequenced material came from memory CD4+ T cells from blood. The source of these receptors is an adult in good health and CMV-seronegative. The CDR3 runs from the conserved cysteine through the conserved F or W. The D gene is left open where the match is weak. Clone size is not always given. Where it is, it says once, few, many or a class for expanded clones.

>TRBJ1-2|-|-|TRBV20-1
-
CSARVGRGAAF
>TRBJ2-3|-|-|TRBV19
TGTGCCAGTAGAGGTTATGGGGGATCACAAGCCACAGATACGCAGTATTTT
CASRGYGGSQATDTQYF
>TRBJ2-5|-|-|TRBV6-5
TGTGCCAGCGAGAGTCCTTGGCCCGGAGAGACCCAGTACTTC
CASESPWPGETQYF
>TRBJ1-4|-|-|TRBV28
TGTGCCAGCAGTTCGGGGGCTTTGGGTAATGAAAAACTGTTTTTT
CASSSGALGNEKLFF
>TRBJ2-7|few|-|TRBV19
TGTGCCAGTAGTTCTACAGATAAATACGAGCAGTACTTC
CASSSTDKYEQYF
>TRBJ1-1|-|-|TRBV11-2
TGTGCCAGCAGCACCCCCGTGGGGGCTTTCTTT
CASSTPVGAFF
>TRBJ2-7|-|TRBD1|TRBV7-2
TGTGCCAGCAGCGCACAGGGGGGATCCTACGAGCAGTACTTC
CASSAQGGSYEQYF
>TRBJ2-2|-|TRBD1|TRBV28
TGTGCCAGCAGGCGCCGACAGGGAACGAACACCGGGGAGCTGTTTTTT
CASRRRQGTNTGELFF
>TRBJ1-2|-|-|TRBV27
TGTGCCCCTACGCCCCTTATATATGGCTACACCTTC
CAPTPLIYGYTF
>TRBJ2-1|-|-|TRBV25-1
TGTGCCAGCAGTTCGAATAACGCCAATGAGCAGTTCTTC
CASSSNNANEQFF
>TRBJ1-2|few|-|TRBV2
TGTGCCAGCAGTCGGCAGGAACTCTATGGCTACACCTTC
CASSRQELYGYTF
>TRBJ1-1|few|-|TRBV5-4
TGTGCCAGCAGCCGAGGGGGACCGACATTCACTGAAGCTTTCTTT
CASSRGGPTFTEAFF
>TRBJ2-4|-|-|TRBV6-1
TGTGCCAGCAGTGAAGCTCTGGCAGGGTTGACCAAAAACATTCAGTACTTC
CASSEALAGLTKNIQYF
>TRBJ2-7|-|-|TRBV5-1
TGCGCCAGCAGCTGGGGCGAGTTGGACGAGCAGTACTTC
CASSWGELDEQYF
>TRBJ1-2|-|-|TRBV7-9
TGTGCCAGCAGCTTAGTTGGGGGGAACTATGGCTACACCTTC
CASSLVGGNYGYTF
>TRBJ1-1|-|-|TRBV28
TGTGCCAGCAGTTTACCTGACAGGGAAGCTTTCTTT
CASSLPDREAFF
>TRBJ2-7|-|-|TRBV13
TGTGCCAGCGGTACTACCGGGTCGAGCTCCTACGAGCAGTACTTC
CASGTTGSSSYEQYF
>TRBJ2-3|-|TRBD2|TRBV4-1
TGCGCCAGCAGCCAAGACGCGGGACTAGGTCCAGATACGCAGTATTTT
CASSQDAGLGPDTQYF
>TRBJ1-1|-|-|TRBV12-5
TGTGCTAGTGGTTTGGTAGAAGCAGCGATGAACACTGAAGCTTTCTTT
CASGLVEAAMNTEAFF
>TRBJ2-5|-|-|TRBV5-8
TGTGCCAGCAGACGACTAGTCCCCTCAGAGACCCAGTACTTC
CASRRLVPSETQYF
>TRBJ1-1|-|-|TRBV6-5
TGTGCCAGCAGTTTCCAAAGGGGCAATGAAGCTTTCTTT
CASSFQRGNEAFF
>TRBJ1-3|few|-|TRBV7-9
TGTGCCAGCAGCTTAGCCGTGGGGGAAAACACCATATATTTT
CASSLAVGENTIYF
>TRBJ1-1|-|-|TRBV7-2
TGTGCCAGCAGCACCTACCAGGGCACAGGCACTGAAGCTTTCTTT
CASSTYQGTGTEAFF
>TRBJ2-2|-|TRBD2|TRBV5-1
TGCGCCAGCAAGTGGGAGGGGAACACCGGGGAGCTGTTTTTT
CASKWEGNTGELFF
>TRBJ2-2|-|TRBD2|TRBV27
TGTGCCAGCAGTTTAGAGGGACTAGCGGGACCAAACACCGGGGAGCTGTTTTTT
CASSLEGLAGPNTGELFF
>TRBJ1-2|-|-|TRBV4-3
TGCGCCAGCAGCCAAGACACCGGGGGTTTCAAAGGCTACACCTTC
CASSQDTGGFKGYTF
>TRBJ2-7|-|-|TRBV6-1
TGTGCCAGCAGTCTTTTCGGGTACGAGCAGTACTTC
CASSLFGYEQYF
>TRBJ1-2|-|-|TRBV19
TGTGCCAGTAGTATCAGGAAGCTCACAAACCCAAGCTATGGCTACACCTTC
CASSIRKLTNPSYGYTF
>TRBJ2-5|-|-|TRBV28
TGTGCCAGCAGTCGGGACCCCCGGGCCCAGTACTTC
CASSRDPRAQYF
>TRBJ1-4|-|-|TRBV5-6
TGTGCCAGCAGCTTCCGCGCCTTGGTGGCTAATGAAAAACTGTTTTTT
CASSFRALVANEKLFF